This T cell receptor beta chain was captured in a study of cytomegalovirus exposure and HLA in healthy donors (dated by TCRdb to the late 2010s). Looking at the study overall: In an earlier analysis of several hundred of the donors, 250 to 300 Gb of sequence data and some 120 million unique TCR beta sequences from 180 million or so T cells were reported. Donor age, sex, ethnicity and CMV serostatus were collected together with the repertoire data. In addition to the first cohort of 500 to 850 subjects, a separate validation cohort of approximately 110 different subjects was used. Using immunosequencing, the study profiled T cell repertoires from some 670 subjects and related those repertoires to cytomegalovirus serostatus. The study aimed to test whether signatures of past pathogen exposure could be identified by cataloging public T cell receptors. Of the 398 genotyped donors, over 70% fell in the genetic ancestry cluster associated with self-reported Caucasian donors. In an earlier analysis of a few hundred of the donors, high-throughput TCR beta sequencing was used to judge whether each TCR beta V gene segment behaved as functional or pseudogenic. In a later genetic analysis, genome-wide SNP genotypes for about three fifths of the 666 donors were used, and that subset was treated as a discovery cohort. The study combined high-throughput TCR immunosequencing, statistical association of individual TCRs with disease status, and machine learning to predict cytomegalovirus infection status. Among about 390 genotyped donors of the cohort, an average of approximately 250,000 unique TCR beta nucleotide sequences were sequenced per donor, around 20% of them non-productive. In a later analysis, previously published TCR beta repertoires from about 670 donors were re-analyzed and high-resolution HLA genotyping was added so that TCR occurrence patterns could be studied. Because of strong linkage in the cohort, roughly five DR-DQ haplotypes were treated as single units for association and clustering. Every repertoire in the discovery cohort had been generated on one and the same sequencing platform. The later analysis used no new phenotypic data to find candidate immune exposures, relying instead on TCR beta sequences and their occurrence across donors. Typing coverage differed by locus: A, B, C, DRB1 and DQB1 were typed in roughly 629-630 donors, DQA1 in about 560, DPA1 in around 600, and DPB1 in 450 to 490. About 310 gigabases of sequencing data and some 85 million unique TCR sequences were included in an early release covering several hundred HLA-typed donors. Both class I and class II loci were covered by HLA typing, at four-digit resolution.

The library was obtained by the immunoSEQ multiplex PCR assay. A mixture of 60 forward primers for TCR Vbeta segments and 13 reverse primers for TCR Jbeta segments was used in the multiplex PCR. A multiplex PCR assay on genomic DNA amplified the CDR3 region of rearranged TCR beta genes. The Illumina HiSeq System was used to sequence the amplified TCR beta libraries as 87-base-pair reads. Per the source publication's procedure: Across the 670 or so repertoires, a later analysis counted 78 million or so unique TCR beta chains, 9 million to 14 million of which were shared by at least two donors. A nearest-neighbor algorithm error-corrected the raw reads and collapsed the reads into unique sequences, merging closely related sequences to remove PCR and sequencing errors. Alignment of CDR3 sequences to IMGT reference sequences was used to assign V, D and J gene segments. For a sequence to be retained, at least a six-nucleotide match to both a V gene segment and a J gene segment was required. Rearrangements were called productive when the CDR3 lacked stop codons and stayed in frame with V and J; all others were non-productive. CDR3 was defined according to IMGT convention as the region running from the second conserved V-encoded cysteine to the conserved J-encoded phenylalanine. The earlier analysis of approximately 500 of the donors excluded sequences that lacked an unambiguous match to a single V gene segment. An earlier analysis of several hundred of the donors called V segments functional above 56.7% productive rearrangements and segregating when the between-donor standard deviation exceeded 5%. A statistical classification framework was built for diagnosing cytomegalovirus status from the catalog of TCR beta chain sequences. A later analysis assigned V and J genes by comparing TCR nucleotide sequences with IMGT/GENE-DB human TR gene sequences. Using the TCRdist pipeline, a later analysis assigned CDR3 sequences along with most-parsimonious VDJ recombination scenarios. A later analysis defined each TCR beta chain by its CDR3 amino acid sequence plus V-gene family, and excluded reads lacking a unique V-gene family. In a later analysis, 550 to 650 highly shared, low-generation-probability nucleotide sequences were removed to address suspected cross-contamination and a sequencing artifact. For each public chain, a later analysis derived a clonal expansion index from normalized ranks of inferred template counts within each repertoire. In a later analysis, generation probabilities were computed with a VDJ recombination model fitted to out-of-frame rearrangements, and the resulting probabilities were checked against IGoR. In a later analysis, TCR-TCR, TCR-HLA and TCR-CMV co-occurrence was scored with hypergeometric tests, and a repertoire-size bias correction was applied to TCR pairs. In a later analysis, false discovery rates were estimated by permuting HLA or CMV assignments 20 times. In a later analysis, co-occurring TCRs were grouped using DBSCAN, and TCRdist sequence similarity was added for clustering within HLA-allele-positive subsets. Repertoires with fewer than 30,000 or more than 120,000 public chains were left out of co-occurrence clustering, as were five repertoires with anomalous nucleotide sharing. The table was pulled from immuneACCESS by TCRdb, which kept in-frame rearrangements only. Such tables lose some clones; where checked, under half of the loss comes from unresolved V genes, and the rest has no known cause. V and J calls and clone size are those listed in that table; D and trimming were worked out from the DNA. For this sample the table gives approximately 100,000 clones, of which 60% to 75% were detected only once. The biggest ten clones account for more than 9% of the sample.

For this clone: Which antigen it targets is not known. No per-base quality is available; no much larger clone lies one base away.

The cohort was made up of roughly 670 healthy bone marrow donors. All cohort members were sampled while nominally healthy, although unrecorded immune exposures were likely present. The donor tested CMV seronegative, placing the donor among the 350 or so seronegative members of the cohort. Every donor gave a peripheral blood sample, and the peripheral blood mononuclear cells from that sample were used for TCR beta sequencing. Genomic DNA was extracted from the blood cell samples with the Qiagen DNeasy Blood Extraction Kit. The germline V and J ends show losses of 2 bases and 7 bases respectively, and no gene match explains 9 bases of the junction. From the cysteine up to the phenylalanine, the CDR3 has a length of 15 residues. Only the CDR3 DNA stays, 45 bases, in frame from base 1. CDR1 and CDR2, looked up from the germline V gene, are ENHRY and SYGVKD. Broad study findings and their caveats: Because counts were too low, more than 15 rarely observed V segments, including chromosome 9 orphons, were excluded from the earlier analysis of some 540 of the donors. CMV serostatus was the only immune exposure information available for the cohort. Presence/absence analyses assumed roughly uniform sequencing depth across donors, an assumption that may not hold. Some IMGT-functional V segments, including TRBV6-2 and TRBV6-3, could not be distinguished by the 87-base-pair reads and were therefore excluded. In a later analysis, most CMV-associated TCR beta chains were found to appear HLA-restricted, with HLA associations seemingly driven largely by CMV exposure. Most TCR sequences were seen in very few donors, while some public TCRs were found in many individuals. The authors suggested that the approach could potentially be generalized to other disease states and immunological phenotypes. In the study, approximately 160 TCR beta chains were listed as associated with cytomegalovirus. In a later analysis, HLA-associated TCR beta chains showed more clonal expansion and lower generation probabilities than non-associated chains that were equally common. This cohort had only TCR beta chains sequenced, and the lack of alpha or paired-chain data limited which features could be detected. Because some donors lacked HLA typing at each locus, the association tests relied only on the typed subset. A later genetic analysis reported fewer N-insertions in productive TCRs among donors in an Asian-associated ancestry cluster than the approximately 700-donor mean. In an earlier analysis of approximately 590 of the donors, most TCR beta V segments appeared in productive rearrangements about 87% or about 30% of the time, broadly matching IMGT annotations. A cluster of highly shared sequence variants was judged likely to be a technical artifact of the sequencing pipeline. A later analysis reported that several top co-occurrence clusters appeared linked to parvovirus B19, influenza, CMV and Epstein-Barr virus. A few of the identified cytomegalovirus-associated TCR beta chains were confirmed in vitro to be specific for cytomegalovirus antigens. Linkage disequilibrium might explain the correlated functional status among segregating V segments, but an unknown experimental factor could not be excluded. The classifier was reported to diagnose cytomegalovirus status with high specificity and sensitivity in both the original and validation cohorts. When HLA alleles, especially DR and DQ, strongly co-occurred, attributing TCR associations to individual alleles was difficult. At a false discovery rate of 0.05, a later analysis linked roughly 17,000 TCR beta sequences to specific HLA alleles. A further reported finding was that TCR beta sequences accurately predicted the HLA-A and HLA-B alleles for most subjects in the first cohort. An association between a missense DCLRE1C variant and V-gene and J-gene trimming of TCR beta chains was found in a later genetic analysis and replicated in an independent cohort. In a later analysis, TCR association rates were found to vary across HLA loci, with the most associated TCRs seen for DRB1 alleles and the fewest for HLA-C alleles.

Sequencing input: PBMCs. This TCR was recovered from a man in his fifties or sixties in good health and CMV-seronegative. Recombination joined TRBV10-3 with TRBJ2-3; 7 central nucleotides agree with TRBD1. The DNA reads as follows: TGTGCCATCAGTGAGCTTCGGACAGGTAGTAATACGCAGTATTTT. It translates to CAISELRTGSNTQYF.